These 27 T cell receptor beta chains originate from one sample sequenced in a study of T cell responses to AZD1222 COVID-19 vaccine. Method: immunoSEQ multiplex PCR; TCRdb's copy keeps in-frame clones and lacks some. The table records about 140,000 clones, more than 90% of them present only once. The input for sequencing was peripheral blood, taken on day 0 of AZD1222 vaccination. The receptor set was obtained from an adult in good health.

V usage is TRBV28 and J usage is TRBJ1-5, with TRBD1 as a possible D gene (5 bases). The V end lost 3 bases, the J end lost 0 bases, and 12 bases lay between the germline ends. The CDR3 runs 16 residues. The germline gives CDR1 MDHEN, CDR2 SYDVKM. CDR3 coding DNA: TGTGCCAGCAGTTTGATGGGGGATTATAGCAATCAGCCCCAGCATTTT. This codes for CASSLMGDYSNQPQHF.

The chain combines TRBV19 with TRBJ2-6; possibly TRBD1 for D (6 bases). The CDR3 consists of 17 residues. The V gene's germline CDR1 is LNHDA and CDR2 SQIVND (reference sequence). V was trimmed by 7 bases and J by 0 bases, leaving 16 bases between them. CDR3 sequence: CASTTGHQSSGANVLTF. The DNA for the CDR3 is TGTGCCAGTACTACGGGACACCAGAGCTCTGGGGCCAACGTCCTGACTTTC.

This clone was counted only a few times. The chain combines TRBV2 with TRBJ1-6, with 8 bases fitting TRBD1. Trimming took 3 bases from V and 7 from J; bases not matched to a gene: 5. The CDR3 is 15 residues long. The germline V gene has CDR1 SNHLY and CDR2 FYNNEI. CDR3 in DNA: TGTGCCAGCAGTGAGTCGGACAGGGTAAATTCACCCCTCCACTTT. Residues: CASSESDRVNSPLHF.

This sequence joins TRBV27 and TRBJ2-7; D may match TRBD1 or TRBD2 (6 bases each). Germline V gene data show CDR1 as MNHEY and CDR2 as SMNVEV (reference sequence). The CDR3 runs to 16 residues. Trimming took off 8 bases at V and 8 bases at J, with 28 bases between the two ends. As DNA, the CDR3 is TGTGCCAGCGCAGAAATCCGGCGGGACACCCTCTTACAGCAGTACTTC. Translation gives CASAEIRRDTLLQQYF.

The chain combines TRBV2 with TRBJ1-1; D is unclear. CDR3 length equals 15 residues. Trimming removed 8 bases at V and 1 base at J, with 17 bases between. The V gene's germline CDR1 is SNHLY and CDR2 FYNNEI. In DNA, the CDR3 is TGTGCCAGCGAGCTCTCCGCCTTAAAGAACACTGAAGCTTTCTTT. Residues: CASELSALKNTEAFF.

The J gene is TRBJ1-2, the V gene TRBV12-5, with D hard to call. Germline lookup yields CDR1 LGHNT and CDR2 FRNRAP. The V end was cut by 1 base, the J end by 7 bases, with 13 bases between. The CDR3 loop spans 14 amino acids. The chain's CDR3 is CASGLAEQNSGYTF. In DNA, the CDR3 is TGTGCTAGTGGTTTGGCCGAACAGAATTCTGGCTACACCTTC. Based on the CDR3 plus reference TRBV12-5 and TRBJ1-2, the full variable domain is DARVTQTPRHKVTEMGQEVTMRCQPILGHNTVFWYRQTMMQGLELLAYFRNRAPLDDSGMPKDRFSAEMPDATLATLKIQPSEPRDSAVYFCASGLAEQNSGYTFGSGTRLTVV.

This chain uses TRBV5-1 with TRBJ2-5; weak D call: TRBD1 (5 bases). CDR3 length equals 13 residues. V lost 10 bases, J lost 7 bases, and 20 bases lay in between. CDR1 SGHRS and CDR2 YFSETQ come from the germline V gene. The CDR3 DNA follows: TGCGCCTGCTGCTTGGGGCTAGGTTGGACCCAGTACTTC. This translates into CACCLGLGWTQYF.

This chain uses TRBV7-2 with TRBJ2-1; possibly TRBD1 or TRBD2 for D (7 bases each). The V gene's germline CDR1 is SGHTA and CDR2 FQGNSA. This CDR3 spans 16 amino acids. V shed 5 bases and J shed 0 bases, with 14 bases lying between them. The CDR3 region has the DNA TGTGCCAGCAGCCCAGGGGGGGACCCCTCCTACAATGAGCAGTTCTTC. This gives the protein CASSPGGDPSYNEQFF.

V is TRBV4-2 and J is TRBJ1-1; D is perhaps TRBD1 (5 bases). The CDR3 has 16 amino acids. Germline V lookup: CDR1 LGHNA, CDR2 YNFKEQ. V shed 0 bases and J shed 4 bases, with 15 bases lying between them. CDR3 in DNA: TGTGCCAGCAGCCAAGATGGCAGGCGCGGGGGCACTGAAGCTTTCTTT. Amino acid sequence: CASSQDGRRGGTEAFF.

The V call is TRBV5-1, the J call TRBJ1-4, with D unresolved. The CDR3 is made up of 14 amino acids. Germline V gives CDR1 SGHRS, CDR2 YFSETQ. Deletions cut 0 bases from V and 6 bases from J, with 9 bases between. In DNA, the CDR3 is TGCGCCAGCAGCTTGGTGGGAGGCGATGAAAAACTGTTTTTT. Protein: CASSLVGGDEKLFF.

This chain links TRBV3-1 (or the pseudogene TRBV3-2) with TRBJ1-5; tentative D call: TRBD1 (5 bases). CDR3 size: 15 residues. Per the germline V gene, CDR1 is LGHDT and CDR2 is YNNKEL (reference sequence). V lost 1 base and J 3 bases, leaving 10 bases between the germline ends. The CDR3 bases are TGTGCCAGCAGCCAAGCGTTGGGGGACAATCAGCCCCAGCATTTT. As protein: CASSQALGDNQPQHF.

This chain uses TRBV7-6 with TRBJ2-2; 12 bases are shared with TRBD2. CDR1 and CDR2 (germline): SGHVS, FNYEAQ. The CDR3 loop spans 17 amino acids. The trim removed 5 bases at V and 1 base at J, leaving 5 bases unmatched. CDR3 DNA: TGTGCCAGCAGCCCTTGGACTAGCGGGGAGAACACCGGGGAGCTGTTTTTT. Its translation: CASSPWTSGENTGELFF.

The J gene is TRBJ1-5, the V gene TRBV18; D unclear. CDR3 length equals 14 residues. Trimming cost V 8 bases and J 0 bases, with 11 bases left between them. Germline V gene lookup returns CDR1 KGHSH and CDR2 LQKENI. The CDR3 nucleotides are TGTGCCAGCCGGACTGCTGATAGCAATCAGCCCCAGCATTTT. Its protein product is CASRTADSNQPQHF. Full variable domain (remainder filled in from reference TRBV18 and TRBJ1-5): NAGVMQNPRHLVRRRGQEARLRCSPMKGHSHVYWYRQLPEEGLKFMVYLQKENIIDESGMPKERFSAEFPKEGPSILRIQQVVRGDSAAYFCASRTADSNQPQHFGDGTRLSIL.

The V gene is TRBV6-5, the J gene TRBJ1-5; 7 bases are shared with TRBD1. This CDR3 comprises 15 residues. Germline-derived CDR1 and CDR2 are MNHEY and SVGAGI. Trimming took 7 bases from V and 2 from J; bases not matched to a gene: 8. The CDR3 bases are TGTGCCAGCAAATCCGGGACAGTCGGCAATCAGCCCCAGCATTTT. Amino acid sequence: CASKSGTVGNQPQHF.

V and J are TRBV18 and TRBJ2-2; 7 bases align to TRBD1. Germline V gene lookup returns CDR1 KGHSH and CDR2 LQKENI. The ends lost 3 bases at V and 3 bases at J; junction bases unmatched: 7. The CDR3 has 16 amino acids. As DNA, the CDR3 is TGTGCCAGCTCACCGCCTGGGCAGGGGGACACCGGGGAGCTGTTTTTT. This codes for CASSPPGQGDTGELFF.

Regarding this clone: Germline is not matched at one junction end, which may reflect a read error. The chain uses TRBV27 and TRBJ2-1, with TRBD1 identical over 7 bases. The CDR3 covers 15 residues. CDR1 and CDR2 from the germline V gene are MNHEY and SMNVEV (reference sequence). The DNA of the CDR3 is TGTGCCAGCAGTGTATCCGGGACAGCCTACAATGAGCAGTTCTTC. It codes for CASSVSGTAYNEQFF.

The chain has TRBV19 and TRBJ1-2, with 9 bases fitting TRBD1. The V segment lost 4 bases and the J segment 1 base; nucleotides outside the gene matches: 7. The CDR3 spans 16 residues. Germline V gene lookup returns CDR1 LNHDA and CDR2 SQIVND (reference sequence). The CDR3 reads CASSNRQGDNNYGYTF. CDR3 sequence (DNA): TGTGCCAGTAGTAACCGACAGGGGGACAATAACTATGGCTACACCTTC.

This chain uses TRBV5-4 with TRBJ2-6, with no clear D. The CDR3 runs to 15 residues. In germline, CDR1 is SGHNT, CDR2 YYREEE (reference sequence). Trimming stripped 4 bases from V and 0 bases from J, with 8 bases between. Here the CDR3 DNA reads TGTGCCAGCAGCGACCGTAACTCTGGGGCCAACGTCCTGACTTTC. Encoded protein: CASSDRNSGANVLTF.

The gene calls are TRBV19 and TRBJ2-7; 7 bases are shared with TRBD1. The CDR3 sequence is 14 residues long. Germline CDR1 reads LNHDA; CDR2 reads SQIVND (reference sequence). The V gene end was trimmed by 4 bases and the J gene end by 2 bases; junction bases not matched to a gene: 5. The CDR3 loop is CASSSRDSAYEQYF. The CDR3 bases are TGTGCCAGTAGTAGCCGGGACAGTGCCTACGAGCAGTACTTC.

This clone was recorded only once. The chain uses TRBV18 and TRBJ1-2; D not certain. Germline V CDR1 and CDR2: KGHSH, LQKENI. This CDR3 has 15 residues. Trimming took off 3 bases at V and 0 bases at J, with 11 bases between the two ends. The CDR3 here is CASSPGIDANYGYTF. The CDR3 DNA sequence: TGTGCCAGCTCACCGGGAATCGATGCTAACTATGGCTACACCTTC.

The CDR3 sequence: CASSGTTGGSSYNEQFF. CDR3 bases: TGTGCCAGCAGTGGGACTACCGGGGGGAGCTCCTACAATGAGCAGTTCTTC. The chain joins TRBV6-1 to TRBJ2-1; 7 bases fit TRBD2. CDR1 is MNHNS, CDR2 SASEGT, per germline. This CDR3 region has 17 residues. With V trimmed by 4 bases and J by 0 bases, 9 bases remained unmatched.

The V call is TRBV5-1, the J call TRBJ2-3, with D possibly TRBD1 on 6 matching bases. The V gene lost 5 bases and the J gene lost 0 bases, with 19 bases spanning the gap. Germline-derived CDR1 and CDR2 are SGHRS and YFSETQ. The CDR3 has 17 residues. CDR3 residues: CASRVGQIDFSTDTQYF. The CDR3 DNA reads TGCGCCAGCAGGGTTGGACAGATAGATTTTAGCACAGATACGCAGTATTTT.

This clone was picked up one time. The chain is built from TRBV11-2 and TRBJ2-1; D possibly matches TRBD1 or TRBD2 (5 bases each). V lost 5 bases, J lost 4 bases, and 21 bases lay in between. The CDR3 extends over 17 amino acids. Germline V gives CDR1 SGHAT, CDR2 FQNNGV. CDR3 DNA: TGTGCCAGCAGCCTCCTTTTATGGAGGACACTTTACAATGAGCAGTTCTTC. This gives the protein CASSLLLWRTLYNEQFF. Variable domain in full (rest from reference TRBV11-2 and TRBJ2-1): EAGVAQSPRYKIIEKRQSVAFWCNPISGHATLYWYQQILGQGPKLLIQFQNNGVVDDSQLPKDRFSAERLKGVDSTLKIQPAKLEDSAVYLCASSLLLWRTLYNEQFFGPGTRLTVL.

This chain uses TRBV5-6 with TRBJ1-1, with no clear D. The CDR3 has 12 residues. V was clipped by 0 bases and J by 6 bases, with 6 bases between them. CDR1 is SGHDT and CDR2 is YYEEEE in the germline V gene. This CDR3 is CASSLVASEAFF. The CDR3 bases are TGTGCCAGCAGCTTGGTGGCGTCTGAAGCTTTCTTT.

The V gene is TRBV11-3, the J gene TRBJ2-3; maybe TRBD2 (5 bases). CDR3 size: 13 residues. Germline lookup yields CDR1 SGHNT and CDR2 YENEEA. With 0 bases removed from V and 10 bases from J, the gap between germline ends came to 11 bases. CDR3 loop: CASSLDGESSQYF. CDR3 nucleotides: TGTGCCAGCAGCTTAGATGGGGAGAGTTCGCAGTATTTT.

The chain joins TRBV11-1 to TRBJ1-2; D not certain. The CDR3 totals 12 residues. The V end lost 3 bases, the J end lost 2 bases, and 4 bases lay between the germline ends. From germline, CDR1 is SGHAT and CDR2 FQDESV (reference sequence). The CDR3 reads CASSLDNYGYTF. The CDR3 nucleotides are TGTGCCAGCAGCTTGGACAACTATGGCTACACCTTC.

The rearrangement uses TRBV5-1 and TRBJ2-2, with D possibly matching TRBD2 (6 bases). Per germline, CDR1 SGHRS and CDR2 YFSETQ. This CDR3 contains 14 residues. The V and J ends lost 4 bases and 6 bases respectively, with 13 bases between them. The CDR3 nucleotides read TGCGCCAGCAGCGAACAGTCGGGGGCCGGGGAGCTGTTTTTT. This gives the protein CASSEQSGAGELFF.